The clone carrying this T cell receptor (beta chain) was detected only once. This sample was taken from a study of blood T cell repertoires in COVID-19. Study overall: The United States, Italy and Spain were the sources of the acute and convalescent COVID-19 samples. The cDNA or gDNA used as material had been derived from T cells, B-cell-depleted T cells, or PBMCs.

The V and J ends lost 4 bases and 0 bases respectively, with 14 bases between them. Looked up from germline, CDR1 is SGHRS and CDR2 is YFSETQ. This CDR3 has 16 amino acids. How the authors handled the data: The assay estimated nucleated cells by amplifying reference gene primers. Some clones are missing from TCRdb's copy, which holds only in-frame ones; the method was immunoSEQ multiplex PCR. V, J and clone size are those of that table, while D and trimming were read from the DNA. This sample carries roughly 49,000 clones, under 70% of them seen once, and the ten largest clones take 8.8%. Input material: peripheral blood. The source of this sequence is a woman aged 70-85 years with acute or convalescent COVID-19. V and J are TRBV5-1 and TRBJ2-1; D is possibly TRBD1 (5 bases). The CDR3 is CASSLGGAPSYNEQFF. CDR3 DNA: TGCGCCAGCAGCCTGGGTGGGGCCCCCTCCTACAATGAGCAGTTCTTC.